Each of the 31 T cell receptor beta chains below was sequenced from the same sample in a study of CXCR3-negative and CXCR3-positive naive CD8 T cells. Study findings and constraints: Hydrophobicity was higher for TRB CDR3s found in CXCR3-positive naive cells than in CXCR3-negative naive cells.

Antigens of these TCRs are unknown. The TRB cDNA libraries were prepared by 5' RACE with UMI labels. TCRdb reprocessed the 5' RACE reads, with one entry per CDR3 protein and no DNA. The ten most abundant clones cover nearly 0.5% of a sample with over 150,000 distinct CDR3 sequences. The sample was naive CXCR3+ CD8+ T cells from blood. As for subset: CD45RO-CCR7+CD27+CD95- naive CD8+ T cells expressing CXCR3 (TNR3+). These receptors were obtained from a human donor in good health. Some clones in this sample may be carry-over from other donors' samples.

The chain is built from TRBV4-3 and TRBJ2-1; there is no DNA to check the TCRdb D call of TRBD2. This CDR3 spans 18 amino acids. CDR1 is LGHNA, CDR2 YSLEER, per germline. The CDR3 region is CASSQDRTASGGAGEQFF.

The rearrangement joins TRBV2 to TRBJ1-3; there is no DNA to check the TCRdb D call of TRBD1. CDR3 length: 17 residues. CDR1 is SNHLY, CDR2 FYNNEI, per germline. This CDR3 reads CASSGQGGGLSGNTIYF.

This chain connects TRBV10-3 to TRBJ2-1; TCRdb's D call of TRBD1 is untestable without DNA. This CDR3 comprises 17 residues. Per germline, CDR1 ENHRY and CDR2 SYGVKD. The CDR3 region is CAISAGFMGQGYNEQFF.

V and J are TRBV13 and TRBJ2-5; TCRdb designates TRBD2, a call that cannot be tested without DNA. CDR1 PRHDT and CDR2 FYEKMQ come from the germline V gene (reference sequence). The length of the CDR3 is 14 residues. The CDR3 is CASSARTAQETQYF. The entire variable domain, with the rest obtained from reference TRBV13 and TRBJ2-5, is as follows: AAGVIQSPRHLIKEKRETATLKCYPIPRHDTVYWYQQGPGQDPQFLISFYEKMQSDKGSIPDRFSAQQFSDYHSELNMSSLELGDSALYFCASSARTAQETQYFGPGTRLLVL.

The rearrangement links TRBV29-1 to TRBJ2-7; the TCRdb D gene call, TRBD2, has no DNA to confirm it. There are 13 residues in the CDR3. The V gene's germline CDR1 is SQVTM and CDR2 ANQGSEA. CDR3: CSVHDGPNYEQYF.

The chain couples TRBV29-1 to TRBJ2-3; TCRdb's D call of TRBD2 is untestable without DNA. This CDR3 comprises 21 residues. Germline V CDR1 and CDR2: SQVTM, ANQGSEA. The CDR3 region is CSVGNRGPRAGGPGSTDTQYF.

The chain uses TRBV18 and TRBJ1-1; with no DNA, the TCRdb D assignment of TRBD1 cannot be verified. The germline gives CDR1 KGHSH, CDR2 LQKENI. The CDR3 loop spans 14 amino acids. The CDR3 loop reads CASSPRTGVNEAFF.

The V gene is TRBV7-8, the J gene TRBJ2-7. Germline CDR1 reads SGHVS; CDR2 reads FQNEAQ. The CDR3 spans 12 residues. The CDR3 here is CASSRNSYEQYF.

The chain is built from TRBV10-3 and TRBJ2-2; checking the TCRdb D call of TRBD1 is not possible without DNA. Germline values: CDR1 ENHRY, CDR2 SYGVKD. The CDR3 is made up of 17 amino acids. CDR3 in amino acids: CAISERWQGVNTGELFF.

The chain has TRBV21-1 and TRBJ1-1; TCRdb picks TRBD1, but there is no DNA to check that call. TRBV21-1 is given as a pseudogene. The CDR3 consists of 16 residues. The CDR3 here is CASSKGQGILNTEAFF.

The chain joins TRBV7-2 to TRBJ2-3; TCRdb indicates TRBD2, and absent DNA this call remains unverified. The germline gives CDR1 SGHTA, CDR2 FQGNSA. The CDR3 has 15 amino acids. CDR3 protein: CASSFLEGTLDTQYF.

This chain links TRBV5-1 with TRBJ2-7; absent DNA, TCRdb's TRBD1 call cannot be checked. The CDR3 covers 15 residues. Germline CDR1 and CDR2: SGHRS and YFSETQ. Here the CDR3 reads CASSPRDGHSFEQYF.

The rearrangement joins TRBV20-1 to TRBJ2-3; TCRdb gives TRBD2 as the D gene, but with no DNA this cannot be confirmed. This CDR3 is 15 amino acids long. CDR1 and CDR2 from the germline V gene are DFQATT and SNEGSKA (reference sequence). The CDR3 is CSAGLLAGNTDTQYF.

The V call is TRBV28, the J call TRBJ2-1; the TCRdb call, TRBD1, lacks DNA for checking. CDR1 and CDR2 from the germline V gene are MDHEN and SYDVKM. The CDR3 sequence is 13 residues long. The CDR3 spells CASRTDGSPTEFF.

V is TRBV4-3 and J is TRBJ1-2. CDR1 is LGHNA, CDR2 YSLEER, per germline. There are 13 residues in the CDR3. This chain's CDR3 is CASSQRDHYGYTF.

This chain connects TRBV4-1 to TRBJ2-7; TCRdb gives TRBD2 as the D gene, but with no DNA this cannot be confirmed. Looked up from germline, CDR1 is MGHRA and CDR2 is YSYEKL. This CDR3 region has 14 residues. CDR3 region: CASSQISGYYEQYF.

V gene TRBV12-5 combines with J gene TRBJ2-7; as DNA is missing, the TRBD2 call by TCRdb cannot be tested. The CDR3 consists of 18 residues. Germline CDR1 and CDR2: LGHNT and FRNRAP. CDR3: CASGLSPLAGGLPYEQYF.

J is TRBJ2-7 and V is TRBV23-1; TCRdb indicates TRBD1, and absent DNA this call remains unverified. TRBV23-1 is an ORF for which the function is uncertain. The CDR3 is made up of 19 amino acids. The CDR3 spells CASSQSGDRATFDSYEQYF.

The chain recombines TRBV20-1 with TRBJ1-2. The CDR3 runs to 13 residues. Germline CDR1 reads DFQATT; CDR2 reads SNEGSKA (reference sequence). CDR3 sequence reads: CSARPTGNYGYTF.

The chain's CDR3 is CASRKGQGQVYEQYF. The rearrangement uses TRBV7-9 and TRBJ2-7; TCRdb indicates TRBD1, and absent DNA this call remains unverified. This CDR3 is built from 15 residues. In germline, CDR1 is SEHNR, CDR2 FQNEAQ (reference sequence).

The chain couples TRBV3-1 to TRBJ2-1; TCRdb names TRBD1, which stays unverified in the absence of DNA. CDR1 is LGHDT, CDR2 YNNKEL, per germline (reference sequence). The CDR3 has 15 residues. CDR3 loop: CASSHRDDHYNEQFF.

CDR3 loop: CASSLPGVGETQYF. V usage is TRBV7-2 and J usage is TRBJ2-5; checking the TCRdb D call of TRBD1 is not possible without DNA. CDR1 and CDR2 from the germline V gene are SGHTA and FQGNSA. The length of the CDR3 is 14 residues. Together with reference TRBV7-2 and TRBJ2-5, the CDR3 gives the full variable domain: GAGVSQSPSNKVTEKGKDVELRCDPISGHTALYWYRQSLGQGLEFLIYFQGNSAPDKSGLPSDRFSAERTGGSVSTLTIQRTQQEDSAVYLCASSLPGVGETQYFGPGTRLLVL.

This rearrangement joins TRBV2 to TRBJ2-7; TCRdb's D call of TRBD1 is untestable without DNA. This CDR3 is built from 18 residues. CDR1 and CDR2 (germline): SNHLY, FYNNEI. CDR3 loop: CASSVKLRIGTGGNEQYF.

The rearrangement uses TRBV12-3 or TRBV12-4 and TRBJ2-5; TCRdb names TRBD1, which stays unverified in the absence of DNA. The CDR3 extends over 17 amino acids. This chain's CDR3 is CASSFVGRGLKKETQYF.

The gene calls are TRBV13 and TRBJ2-7; with no DNA, the TCRdb D assignment of TRBD1 cannot be verified. Germline V CDR1 and CDR2: PRHDT, FYEKMQ (reference sequence). The length of the CDR3 is 15 residues. This CDR3 is CASSWSGTGSLEQYF.

The V gene is TRBV7-6, the J gene TRBJ1-1; TCRdb reports TRBD1, a call that lacks DNA to check it against. The CDR3 extends over 14 amino acids. The germline V gene has CDR1 SGHVS and CDR2 FNYEAQ. Here the CDR3 reads CASSLNLWDTEAFF.

V is TRBV4-2 and J is TRBJ2-3. The CDR3 covers 14 residues. CDR1 and CDR2 from the germline V gene are LGHNA and YNFKEQ. The CDR3 here is CASSQDLGADTQYF.

CDR3 sequence: CASSSTGGAYNEQFF. V gene TRBV7-9 combines with J gene TRBJ2-1; TCRdb calls TRBD1, which cannot be checked without DNA. The V gene's germline CDR1 is SEHNR and CDR2 FQNEAQ (reference sequence). There are 15 residues in the CDR3.

The chain employs TRBV7-7 and TRBJ2-4; TCRdb's D gene call, TRBD2, goes unchecked for lack of DNA. Germline CDR1 and CDR2: SSHAT and FNYEAQ (reference sequence). The CDR3 is made up of 18 amino acids. CDR3 sequence reads: CASSIGPGLALAKNTQYF.

The chain carries TRBV6-6 and TRBJ2-7; the TRBD1 assignment by TCRdb is unverifiable without DNA. The CDR3 sequence is 12 residues long. Germline assignment: CDR1 MNHNY and CDR2 SVGAGI (reference sequence). The CDR3 loop is CASSYSGAVQYF.

CDR3 in amino acids: CAWSAPDRVGAKNIQYF. V gene TRBV30 combines with J gene TRBJ2-4; TCRdb picks TRBD1, but there is no DNA to check that call. CDR3 length: 17 amino acids. Germline lookup yields CDR1 GTSNPN and CDR2 SVGIG (reference sequence).